This note documents a single T cell receptor (beta chain) sequence. Its cognate antigen is unknown. The authors took blood RNA from unsorted whole blood and also extracted germline DNA. The data were taken from a study of tumor-infiltrating lymphocytes in primary liver carcinoma. About the study: Patients had primary liver carcinoma treated by surgical resection. Study-wide points: Among the pair types, tumor region pairs showed more overlap than tumor-adjacent and tumor-blood pairs.

Germline V lookup: CDR1 SGHRS, CDR2 YFSETQ. V lost 1 base and J 2 bases, leaving 8 bases between the germline ends. The CDR3 totals 14 residues. From roughly 500 ng total RNA, TCR beta cDNA was generated with a primer in the constant region. For TCR beta, libraries were produced by three nested multiplex PCR rounds using slightly modified ARM-PCR. Rounds one and two of PCR, each of roughly 10 cycles, were primed with TRBV1-TRBV30 forward primers and a C-beta reverse primer. In TCRdb, the multiplex PCR reads were re-called with MiXCR into one record per CDR3 protein. The repertoire holds about 310,000 distinct CDR3 sequences, with roughly 60% as singletons.

Sequencing was carried out using peripheral blood. This sequence joins TRBV5-1 and TRBJ2-3; D is unresolved. The sequence derives from a man between 40 and 49 years old with primary liver carcinoma and hepatitis B virus infection. CDR3 DNA: TGCGCCAGCAGCTTGCAATACAACACAGATACGCAGTATTTT. The encoded protein is CASSLQYNTDTQYF.